These 17 T cell receptor beta chains share one sample of origin, sequenced in a study of OX40 agonist ivuxolimab in advanced cancers. The protocol was immunoSEQ multiplex PCR, while the TCRdb copy is restricted to in-frame clones and leaves out a portion. The table has about 79,000 clones, less than 95% seen once; the top ten hold 0.33%. The sample consisted of CD4+ or CD8+ T cells sorted from blood, taken in a trial of the OX40 agonist ivuxolimab. The receptors shown here come from an adult with an advanced solid tumor such as melanoma, head and neck, liver or kidney cancer.

The V call is TRBV18, the J call TRBJ2-3, with TRBD1 identical over 7 bases. Looked up from germline, CDR1 is KGHSH and CDR2 is LQKENI. CDR3 length: 17 amino acids. Trimming at V came to 3 bases and at J to 4 bases, leaving 13 bases not matched to a gene. The CDR3 spells CASSPTGQAPWADTQYF. The CDR3 DNA reads as TGTGCCAGCTCACCTACCGGACAGGCCCCTTGGGCAGATACGCAGTATTTT.

This rearrangement joins TRBV5-4 to TRBJ2-4; D is uncertain. The V end lost 0 bases, the J end lost 5 bases, and 12 bases lay between the germline ends. The V gene's germline CDR1 is SGHNT and CDR2 YYREEE (reference sequence). There are 15 residues in the CDR3. The chain's CDR3 is CASSLDSSLENIQYF. CDR3 nucleotide sequence: TGTGCCAGCAGCTTGGACTCTAGTCTGGAAAACATTCAGTACTTC.

This chain links TRBV6-5 with TRBJ2-3, with D tentatively TRBD1 or TRBD2 (6 bases each). V was pared by 7 bases and J by 5 bases, with 19 bases between. The CDR3 contains 15 residues. The germline V gene encodes CDR1 MNHEY and CDR2 SVGAGI. CDR3 sequence (DNA): TGTGCCAGCATACCCCCCTACGGGGGCCAAGATACGCAGTATTTT. Its protein is CASIPPYGGQDTQYF.

The chain has TRBV7-9 and TRBJ2-2; no reliable D call. This CDR3 comprises 14 residues. The germline V gene has CDR1 SEHNR and CDR2 FQNEAQ (reference sequence). V lost 1 base and J lost 3, with 6 bases in between. This CDR3 reads CASSLDPDTGELFF. CDR3 bases: TGTGCCAGCAGCTTAGACCCGGACACCGGGGAGCTGTTTTTT.

The rearrangement uses TRBV28 and TRBJ2-5, with TRBD1 matching 7 bases. V lost 5 bases, J lost 1 base, and 7 bases stayed unmatched. Germline-derived CDR1 and CDR2 are MDHEN and SYDVKM. CDR3 size: 15 residues. CDR3 DNA: TGTGCCAGCAGTGGTCCGGGGACAGCCCAAGAGACCCAGTACTTC. Its translation is CASSGPGTAQETQYF.

The chain links TRBV19 to TRBJ1-4; 10 bases are shared with TRBD1. Trimming took 5 bases from V and 10 from J; bases not matched to a gene: 13. The CDR3 sequence is 16 residues long. Per the germline V gene, CDR1 is LNHDA and CDR2 is SQIVND (reference sequence). CDR3 sequence (DNA): TGTGCCAGTAGTGCGGCATCGACAGGGGGCAGGGGAAAACTGTTTTTT. Translating it yields CASSAASTGGRGKLFF.

CDR3 nucleotide sequence: TGCGCCAGCAGCGTCGGTATCCGGGACCTCTCCTACAATGAGCAGTTCTTC. This translates into CASSVGIRDLSYNEQFF. V is TRBV5-1 and J is TRBJ2-1; the D gene could be TRBD1 or TRBD2 (5 bases each). CDR3 length: 17 amino acids. CDR1 and CDR2 (germline): SGHRS, YFSETQ. V lost 4 bases and J 0 bases, leaving 17 bases between the germline ends.

This clone occurred once. V usage is TRBV2 and J usage is TRBJ2-1; TRBD2 matches at 11 bases. V gave up 6 bases and J gave up 10 bases; unmatched junction bases: 8. Germline CDR1 SNHLY, CDR2 FYNNEI. The CDR3 loop spans 14 amino acids. CDR3 region: CASRTGTSGPEQFF. The DNA for the CDR3 is TGTGCCAGCAGAACCGGGACTAGCGGACCAGAGCAGTTCTTC.

V gene TRBV25-1 combines with J gene TRBJ2-3, with D perhaps assigned TRBD1 or TRBD2 (5 bases each). Germline CDR1 MGHDK, CDR2 SYGVNS. The CDR3 is 16 residues long. V was shortened by 0 bases and J by 4 bases, with 14 bases between the two germline ends. The CDR3 reads CASSEYDSGTADTQYF. The CDR3 nucleotides read TGTGCCAGCAGTGAATACGACAGCGGAACCGCAGATACGCAGTATTTT.

This chain joins TRBV5-1 and TRBJ1-5; 8 nucleotides line up with TRBD1. CDR1 is SGHRS and CDR2 is YFSETQ in the germline V gene. The CDR3 runs to 15 residues. J gave up 4 bases and V 4 bases, and 7 bases lay outside the gene matches. The CDR3 loop is CASSVQGASNQPQHF. Written as DNA, the CDR3 is TGCGCCAGCAGCGTGCAGGGGGCTTCAAATCAGCCCCAGCATTTT. Filled out from reference TRBV5-1 and TRBJ1-5, the complete variable domain reads KAGVTQTPRYLIKTRGQQVTLSCSPISGHRSVSWYQQTPGQGLQFLFEYFSETQRNKGNFPGRFSGRQFSNSRSEMNVSTLELGDSALYLCASSVQGASNQPQHFGDGTRLSIL.

The CDR3 coding sequence is TGTGCCAGTAGTCAAACAGGGTCCAATGAGCAGTTCTTC. Translating it yields CASSQTGSNEQFF. The rearrangement joins TRBV19 to TRBJ2-1, with TRBD1 as a possible D gene (6 bases). The germline V gene encodes CDR1 LNHDA and CDR2 SQIVND (reference sequence). This CDR3 region has 13 residues. The ends were cut back, 5 bases at V and 6 bases at J, with 11 bases in the middle.

The chain is built from TRBV6-1 and TRBJ2-3, with a possible D match to TRBD2 (6 bases). Trimming cost V 7 bases and J 3 bases, with 8 bases left between them. The CDR3 loop spans 12 amino acids. Germline CDR1 reads MNHNS; CDR2 reads SASEGT. The CDR3 sequence: CASTGETDTQYF. DNA for the CDR3: TGTGCCAGCACGGGGGAAACAGATACGCAGTATTTT.

This chain uses TRBV5-1 with TRBJ2-3, with TRBD2 matching 13 bases. This CDR3 has 19 amino acids. Trimming at V came to 4 bases and at J to 0 bases, leaving 11 bases not matched to a gene. Germline CDR1 is SGHRS and CDR2 is YFSETQ. The CDR3, as DNA: TGCGCCAGCAGCCTCGGGAACTCGGGACTAGCGGGGAGCACAGATACGCAGTATTTT. It encodes CASSLGNSGLAGSTDTQYF.

This chain uses TRBV7-9 with TRBJ2-5; 9 bases match TRBD1. CDR1 and CDR2 from the germline V gene are SEHNR and FQNEAQ (reference sequence). V was pared by 5 bases and J by 3 bases, with 7 bases of the junction left unmatched. The CDR3 covers 15 residues. The CDR3 DNA sequence: TGTGCCAGCAGCGTGGGGGACAGGGTGAAAGAGACCCAGTACTTC. The encoded protein is CASSVGDRVKETQYF.

The chain carries TRBV20-1 and TRBJ2-5; D gene uncertain. Germline assignment: CDR1 DFQATT and CDR2 SNEGSKA (reference sequence). Trimming shortened V by 3 bases and J by 5 bases, and 7 bases separated the two germline ends. The CDR3 has 11 residues. The CDR3 region is CSARLLETQYF. DNA of the CDR3: TGCAGTGCTAGGCTCTTGGAGACCCAGTACTTC.

The chain carries TRBV14 and TRBJ1-2; D unclear. The germline CDR1 and CDR2 sequences are SGHDN and FVKESK. The ends were cut back, 0 bases at V and 4 bases at J, with 12 bases in the middle. The CDR3 has 15 residues. Here the CDR3 reads CASSQDRVRTYGYTF. In nucleotides, the CDR3 is TGTGCCAGCAGCCAAGATAGGGTCAGGACCTATGGCTACACCTTC. Drawing the rest from reference TRBV14 and TRBJ1-2, the complete variable domain is EAGVTQFPSHSVIEKGQTVTLRCDPISGHDNLYWYRRVMGKEIKFLLHFVKESKQDESGMPNNRFLAERTGGTYSTLKVQPAELEDSGVYFCASSQDRVRTYGYTFGSGTRLTVV.

The gene calls are TRBV29-1 and TRBJ1-1; 7 bases match TRBD1. The CDR3 consists of 13 residues. In germline, CDR1 is SQVTM, CDR2 ANQGSEA. J gave up 6 bases and V 6 bases, and 10 bases lay outside the gene matches. CDR3 DNA: TGCAGCGTCGCCCGACAGGGAAATTCTGAAGCTTTCTTT. This sequence encodes CSVARQGNSEAFF.